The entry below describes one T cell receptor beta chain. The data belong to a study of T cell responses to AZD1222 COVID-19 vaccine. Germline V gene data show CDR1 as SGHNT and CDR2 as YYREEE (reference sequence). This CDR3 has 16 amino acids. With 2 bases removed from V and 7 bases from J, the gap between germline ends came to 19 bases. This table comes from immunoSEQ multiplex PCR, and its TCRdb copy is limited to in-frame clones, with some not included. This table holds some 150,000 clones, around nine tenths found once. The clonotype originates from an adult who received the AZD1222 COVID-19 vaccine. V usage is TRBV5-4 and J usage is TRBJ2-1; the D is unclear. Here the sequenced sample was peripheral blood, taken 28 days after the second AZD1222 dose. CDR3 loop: CASSFGLSSPTNEQFF. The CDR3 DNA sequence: TGTGCCAGCAGCTTCGGGCTTAGCAGTCCTACGAATGAGCAGTTCTTC. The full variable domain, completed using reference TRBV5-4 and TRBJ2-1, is ETGVTQSPTHLIKTRGQQVTLRCSSQSGHNTVSWYQQALGQGPQFIFQYYREEENGRGNFPPRFSGLQFPNYSSELNVNALELDDSALYLCASSFGLSSPTNEQFFGPGTRLTVL.